This T cell receptor (beta chain) is from a study of shared clonotypes between healthy human individuals. J was trimmed by 6 bases and V by 4 bases; bases with no gene match: 14. In germline, CDR1 is PRHDT, CDR2 FYEKMQ (reference sequence). This CDR3 spans 17 amino acids. Researchers partitioned CD4+ cells into CD45RA+ naive and CD45RA-negative memory subsets. The assay was immunoSEQ multiplex PCR, and TCRdb's table has in-frame clones only and misses some. Seen here are some 2.4 million clones, over 85% observed once, and the top ten hold around 0.4%. The sample comprised naive CD4+ T cells from PBMCs. The sample's subset: CD45RA+ positively selected. J is TRBJ2-2 and V is TRBV13, with 7 bases identical to TRBD2. The source of this sequence is a man aged 18 to 29 in good health. Some clones in this sample may be carry-over from other donors' samples. This CDR3 is CASSSSRLASIAGELFF. The DNA for the CDR3 is TGTGCCAGCAGCTCTAGCCGACTAGCCTCGATCGCCGGGGAGCTGTTTTTT. The variable domain in full, with the rest retrieved from reference TRBV13 and TRBJ2-2, is AAGVIQSPRHLIKEKRETATLKCYPIPRHDTVYWYQQGPGQDPQFLISFYEKMQSDKGSIPDRFSAQQFSDYHSELNMSSLELGDSALYFCASSSSRLASIAGELFFGEGSRLTVL.